These 28 T cell receptor beta chains came from one sample sequenced in a study of T cells in Graves' hyperthyroidism and ophthalmopathy. The CDR3 regions of TCR beta were amplified from RNA transcripts. A first-round RT-PCR of the TCR CDR3 used the HTBI primer set. TCRdb reprocessed the multiplex PCR reads via MiXCR and lists one record per CDR3 protein. Here the sample spans around 540,000 distinct CDR3 sequences, roughly a sixth being singletons. Sequencing was done on a sample of blood. These TCRs come from a woman in her thirties with Graves' ophthalmopathy.

Ten or more counts support this clonotype. The chain couples TRBV11-2 to TRBJ1-2; D call uncertain. This CDR3 contains 12 residues. Germline V CDR1 and CDR2: SGHAT, FQNNGV. V was pared by 4 bases and J by 14 bases, with 17 bases between. In DNA form, the CDR3 reads TGTGCCAGCAGCTCCTCGGGCACCCCTAGTACCTTC. Its translation: CASSSSGTPSTF.

This clonotype was detected a few times. The chain couples TRBV28 to TRBJ2-7, with 7 nucleotides matching TRBD1. J lost 0 bases, V lost 6 bases, and 8 bases had no gene match. CDR1 and CDR2 from the germline V gene are MDHEN and SYDVKM. The CDR3 runs 15 residues. As DNA, the CDR3 is TGTGCCAGCAGCCCCTTTTGGGACAGCTCCTACGAGCAGTACTTC. It codes for CASSPFWDSSYEQYF.

V is TRBV11-1 and J is TRBJ2-1; D not resolved. Deletions cut 1 base from V and 15 bases from J, with 13 bases between. The CDR3 is 12 residues long. Germline V gene sequence: CDR1 SGHAT, CDR2 FQDESV (reference sequence). This CDR3 reads CASSLGGPPPFF. The DNA for the CDR3 is TGTGCCAGCAGCTTAGGAGGCCCCCCCCCGTTCTTC.

This clonotype was detected a few times. The chain recombines TRBV5-4 with TRBJ1-1; D gene unclear. Per the germline V gene, CDR1 is SGHNT and CDR2 is YYREEE (reference sequence). This CDR3 has 12 residues. V was trimmed by 0 bases and J by 7 bases, leaving 7 bases between them. The CDR3: CASSLAGSEAFF. The DNA of the CDR3 is TGTGCCAGCAGCTTGGCGGGTAGTGAAGCTTTCTTT.

This clonotype was detected a few times. The J gene is TRBJ2-5, the V gene TRBV28; 14 bases map to TRBD2. Germline V gene data show CDR1 as MDHEN and CDR2 as SYDVKM. J was trimmed by 4 bases and V by 8 bases; bases with no gene match: 9. CDR3 size: 16 residues. The CDR3 bases are TGTGCCAGCCGGACTAGCGGGGGGATTACGGGAGAGACCCAGTACTTC. This codes for CASRTSGGITGETQYF.

There are a few counts of this clonotype. The J gene is TRBJ2-2, the V gene TRBV11-2; no definite D call. Trimming took 2 bases from V and 2 from J, leaving 9 bases between them. The germline gives CDR1 SGHAT, CDR2 FQNNGV. The CDR3 covers 15 residues. The CDR3 protein is CASSLLGRNTGELFF. The DNA for the CDR3 is TGTGCCAGCAGCTTACTGGGCCGCAACACCGGGGAGCTGTTTTTT.

The genes are TRBV30 and TRBJ2-5; D might be TRBD1 or TRBD2, each matching 5 bases. The ends were cut back, 2 bases at V and 9 bases at J, with 10 bases in the middle. Germline CDR1 is GTSNPN and CDR2 is SVGIG (reference sequence). This CDR3 is built from 11 residues. CDR3 sequence: CAWSPGQSQYF. CDR3 nucleotide sequence: TGTGCCTGGAGTCCGGGGCAGTCCCAGTACTTC. Full variable domain (remainder filled in from reference TRBV30 and TRBJ2-5): SQTIHQWPATLVQPVGSPLSLECTVEGTSNPNLYWYRQAAGRGLQLLFYSVGIGQISSEVPQNLSASRPQDRQFILSSKKLLLSDSGFYLCAWSPGQSQYFGPGTRLLVL.

V usage is TRBV18 and J usage is TRBJ2-5; 11 positions match TRBD1. V lost 5 bases and J lost 7; bases outside the gene matches: 9. The germline V gene encodes CDR1 KGHSH and CDR2 LQKENI. The CDR3 extends over 15 amino acids. CDR3 bases: TGTGCCAGCTCAAGGGACAGGGGGAGGACGGCGACCCAGTACTTC. This gives the protein CASSRDRGRTATQYF.

This clonotype was seen a handful of times. The chain uses TRBV9 and TRBJ2-7, with D maybe TRBD1 (6 bases). The CDR3 covers 15 residues. Trimming shortened V by 4 bases and J by 4 bases, and 18 bases separated the two germline ends. The germline V gene has CDR1 SGDLS and CDR2 YYNGEE. The CDR3: CASSPGQPRFYEQYF. The CDR3 DNA is TGTGCCAGCAGCCCAGGACAGCCCCGATTTTACGAGCAGTACTTC.

V is TRBV7-3 and J is TRBJ2-7; 7 bases align to TRBD2. The CDR3 totals 14 residues. Germline V lookup: CDR1 SGHTA, CDR2 FQGTGA. The junction had 8 bases not matched to a gene; V was cut back by 2 bases and J by 7 bases. CDR3 DNA sequence: TGTGCCAGCAGCTTAGGGGGGGGAAGGAGTGAGCAGTACTTC. Its protein is CASSLGGGRSEQYF.

The table lists this clonotype with many counts. The chain carries TRBV13 and TRBJ2-7; the D gene is possibly TRBD2 (6 bases). V was clipped by 5 bases and J by 3 bases, with 11 bases between them. Germline V gives CDR1 PRHDT, CDR2 FYEKMQ (reference sequence). The CDR3 consists of 13 residues. As DNA, the CDR3 is TGTGCCAGCAGCCGACGGGGAGGCTACGAGCAGTACTTC. Translation: CASSRRGGYEQYF.

This clonotype was seen once. The CDR3 coding sequence is TGCGCCAGCAGCTATGGGCGGACAGGGGGGTCCGCAGATACGCAGTATTTT. This encodes CASSYGRTGGSADTQYF. V and J are TRBV5-1 and TRBJ2-3; TRBD1 matches at 10 bases. CDR3 length: 17 residues. Germline CDR1 is SGHRS and CDR2 is YFSETQ. V lost 3 bases and J lost 4; bases outside the gene matches: 11.

The table lists this clonotype with many counts. The CDR3 spells CASSSPQVAGYNEQFF. DNA of the CDR3: TGTGCCAGCAGTTCCCCCCAGGTAGCGGGGTACAATGAGCAGTTCTTC. This chain links TRBV28 with TRBJ2-1; the match to TRBD2 covers 8 bases. The ends lost 4 bases at V and 4 bases at J; junction bases unmatched: 9. There are 16 residues in the CDR3. Germline V gene data show CDR1 as MDHEN and CDR2 as SYDVKM.

This sequence joins TRBV28 and TRBJ1-2; D is undetermined. The CDR3 extends over 11 amino acids. V lost 3 bases and J lost 8, with 7 bases in between. In germline, CDR1 is MDHEN, CDR2 SYDVKM. The CDR3 sequence is CASSLIEGYTF. CDR3 sequence (DNA): TGTGCCAGCAGTTTGATCGAGGGCTACACCTTC.

This clonotype was seen a few times. It may be a read error: a sequence one base away is much more abundant. This chain connects TRBV6-1 to TRBJ1-1; 8 nucleotides align to TRBD1. The CDR3 spans 15 residues. Germline values: CDR1 MNHNS, CDR2 SASEGT. CDR3 loop: CASGDRTGLGTEAFF. The CDR3 DNA is TGTGCCAGCGGTGACCGGACAGGGTTGGGAACTGAAGCTTTCTTT.

This clonotype was seen at least ten times. The chain recombines TRBV3-1 with TRBJ1-2, with D unclear. V dropped 1 base and J dropped 0 bases, with 12 bases sitting between them. The CDR3 extends over 16 amino acids. The V gene's germline CDR1 is LGHDT and CDR2 YNNKEL (reference sequence). The CDR3 DNA reads as TGTGCCAGCAGCCAAGTTTGGTCGGAAACTAACTATGGCTACACCTTC. Its protein is CASSQVWSETNYGYTF.

This clonotype showed up many times. The chain employs TRBV3-1 and TRBJ1-5; D unclear. The V and J ends lost 0 bases and 5 bases respectively, with 11 bases between them. This CDR3 region has 15 residues. Germline CDR1 is LGHDT and CDR2 is YNNKEL (reference sequence). DNA of the CDR3: TGTGCCAGCAGCCAAGAGATGGGCAGACATCAGCCCCAGCATTTT. Translation gives CASSQEMGRHQPQHF.

The chain combines TRBV6-2 or TRBV6-3 with TRBJ2-7; TRBD1 matches 7 bases. In germline, CDR1 is MNHEY, CDR2 SVGEGT. The CDR3 has 17 amino acids. J was trimmed by 5 bases and V by 0 bases; bases with no gene match: 13. CDR3 DNA sequence: TGTGCCAGCAGTTACTCTTGGGGACAGTGGGGAATGGACGAGCAGTACTTC. Its translation is CASSYSWGQWGMDEQYF.

The J gene is TRBJ2-7, the V gene TRBV20-1; unclear D gene. The V and J ends lost 0 bases and 1 base respectively, with 13 bases between them. CDR1 and CDR2 from the germline V gene are DFQATT and SNEGSKA (reference sequence). There are 15 residues in the CDR3. The CDR3 DNA reads TGCAGTGCTAGAGATTTGGCTAGGCAATCCTACGAGCAGTACTTC. Residues: CSARDLARQSYEQYF.

There are many counts of this clonotype. The genes are TRBV5-6 and TRBJ2-3; D not certain. The germline V gene encodes CDR1 SGHDT and CDR2 YYEEEE. Deletions cut 0 bases from V and 5 bases from J, with 4 bases between. CDR3 length equals 12 residues. CDR3 in amino acids: CASSLGLDTQYF. CDR3 coding DNA: TGTGCCAGCAGCTTGGGCTTAGATACGCAGTATTTT. The variable domain in full, with the rest retrieved from reference TRBV5-6 and TRBJ2-3, is DAGVTQSPTHLIKTRGQQVTLRCSPKSGHDTVSWYQQALGQGPQFIFQYYEEEERQRGNFPDRFSGHQFPNYSSELNVNALLLGDSALYLCASSLGLDTQYFGPGTRLTVL.

This clonotype occurred many times. The chain has TRBV20-1 and TRBJ1-5, with unresolved D. This CDR3 has 14 residues. Germline CDR1 and CDR2: DFQATT and SNEGSKA (reference sequence). Between the trimmed V and J ends, which lost 6 bases and 4 bases, there was a span of 16 bases. The CDR3 region has the DNA TGCAGTGCAAGATACCGGGCCCTGAATCAGCCCCAGCATTTT. It is translated as CSARYRALNQPQHF.

This clonotype was counted between two and nine times. CDR3: CASSSTGGSGYTF. In DNA form, the CDR3 reads TGTGCCAGCAGTTCAACAGGGGGCTCTGGCTACACCTTC. V usage is TRBV28 and J usage is TRBJ1-2; 9 bases align to TRBD1. In germline, CDR1 is MDHEN, CDR2 SYDVKM. The J segment lost 7 bases and the V segment lost 4 bases, leaving 4 bases of the junction unmatched. The length of the CDR3 is 13 residues.

This clonotype has at least ten counts. The chain employs TRBV20-1 and TRBJ1-2; D is uncertain. This CDR3 spans 14 amino acids. From germline, CDR1 is DFQATT and CDR2 SNEGSKA (reference sequence). The V end lost 3 bases, the J end lost 4 bases, and 15 bases lay between the germline ends. CDR3 DNA sequence: TGCAGTGCTAGTGCGTCTAGGCTAAGCTATGGCTACACCTTC. Residues: CSASASRLSYGYTF.

This clonotype was detected only a few times. This chain joins TRBV12-3 or TRBV12-4 and TRBJ2-7; weak D call: TRBD2 (5 bases). The CDR3 runs 12 residues. Trimming shortened V by 6 bases and J by 2 bases, and 8 bases separated the two germline ends. CDR3 protein: CASRDLTYEQYF. The CDR3 nucleotides are TGTGCCAGCAGGGACTTAACCTACGAGCAGTACTTC.

The chain joins TRBV6-2 or TRBV6-3 to TRBJ2-3; no reliable D call. V was shortened by 5 bases and J by 9 bases, with 12 bases between the two germline ends. The CDR3 is made up of 12 amino acids. The germline V gene encodes CDR1 MNHEY and CDR2 SVGEGT. The CDR3 DNA reads TGTGCCAGCAGTCCAAACTACGGGACGCAGTATTTT. Translating it yields CASSPNYGTQYF.

This clonotype was seen more than once but under ten times. J is TRBJ2-5 and V is TRBV28; 9 positions match TRBD2. Germline CDR1 MDHEN, CDR2 SYDVKM. This CDR3 is 15 amino acids long. The ends lost 6 bases at V and 7 bases at J; junction bases unmatched: 12. CDR3 sequence: CASRRGLAQEGTQYF. CDR3 in DNA: TGTGCCAGCAGACGGGGACTAGCCCAAGAGGGGACCCAGTACTTC.

Turning to this clonotype: A single base separates this from a much larger clone, so it may be a read error. The rearrangement links TRBV7-9 to TRBJ1-5; 8 positions agree with TRBD1. Germline V gene sequence: CDR1 SEHNR, CDR2 FQNEAQ (reference sequence). V shed 5 bases and J 8 bases; nucleotides not matched to a gene: 17. The CDR3 covers 17 residues. The CDR3 bases are TGTGCCAGCAGCATAGGCCGGACAGGGTCGGGTGCGAAGCCCCAGCATTTT. Its protein is CASSIGRTGSGAKPQHF.

This chain uses TRBV28 with TRBJ2-1; tentatively, D is TRBD1 or TRBD2 (5 bases each). This CDR3 comprises 14 residues. Deletions cut 7 bases from V and 8 bases from J, with 18 bases between. Germline V CDR1 and CDR2: MDHEN, SYDVKM. The CDR3 protein is CASTWGSSGDEQFF. DNA of the CDR3: TGTGCCAGCACCTGGGGGTCCAGTGGCGATGAGCAGTTCTTC.